The 23 T cell receptor beta chains reported below all come from one sample, sequenced in a study of shared clonotypes between healthy human individuals. Sequencing was performed with immunoSEQ multiplex PCR; in TCRdb, only in-frame clones are kept and a portion is missing. The table includes roughly 720,000 clones, less than 95% detected once. Source material: memory CD8+ T cells from PBMCs. Stated subset: CD45RO+ cells pooled with CCR7-negative TemRA cells. The receptors were gathered from a man between 18 and 29 years old in good health. Some clones in this sample may be carry-over from other donors' samples.

The chain employs TRBV19 and TRBJ2-1; no firm D call. Germline V CDR1 and CDR2: LNHDA, SQIVND (reference sequence). V lost 3 bases to trimming and J lost 1 base, with 10 bases between them. This CDR3 is built from 15 residues. CDR3 residues: CASSILLGSYNEQFF. In DNA form, the CDR3 reads TGTGCCAGTAGTATTCTCTTGGGGTCCTACAATGAGCAGTTCTTC.

This clone was seen a few times. The chain is built from TRBV5-1 and TRBJ2-2; D gene ambiguous. The germline V gene has CDR1 SGHRS and CDR2 YFSETQ. This CDR3 spans 13 amino acids. With 4 bases removed from V and 2 bases from J, the gap between germline ends came to 6 bases. The CDR3 nucleotides read TGCGCCAGCAGCCCCCGAAACACCGGGGAGCTGTTTTTT. This gives the protein CASSPRNTGELFF.

The chain is built from TRBV15 and TRBJ2-7; D is perhaps TRBD1 (6 bases). Germline-derived CDR1 and CDR2 are LNHNV and YYDKDF (reference sequence). This CDR3 is built from 15 residues. Trimming took 1 base from V and 3 from J, leaving 13 bases between them. The CDR3 nucleotides are TGTGCCACCAGCAGAGTTTTCCAGGGGAACTACGAGCAGTACTTC. Translated: CATSRVFQGNYEQYF.

The rearrangement uses TRBV19 and TRBJ1-5, with TRBD1 as a possible D gene (6 bases). Trimming left V 7 bases short and J 5 bases short, with 18 bases between. Looked up from germline, CDR1 is LNHDA and CDR2 is SQIVND (reference sequence). The CDR3 is 15 amino acids. The chain's CDR3 is CASTPSGGAHQPQHF. The DNA of the CDR3 is TGTGCCAGTACCCCGTCTGGGGGCGCGCATCAGCCCCAGCATTTT.

This sequence joins TRBV14 and TRBJ2-1, with 9 bases identical to TRBD2. Germline lookup yields CDR1 SGHDN and CDR2 FVKESK. The CDR3 sequence is 16 residues long. The J segment lost 7 bases and the V segment lost 1 base, leaving 8 bases of the junction unmatched. CDR3 protein: CASSQGLAGKGNEQFF. The DNA of the CDR3 is TGTGCCAGCAGCCAAGGCCTAGCGGGAAAGGGGAATGAGCAGTTCTTC. Full variable domain (remainder filled in from reference TRBV14 and TRBJ2-1): EAGVTQFPSHSVIEKGQTVTLRCDPISGHDNLYWYRRVMGKEIKFLLHFVKESKQDESGMPNNRFLAERTGGTYSTLKVQPAELEDSGVYFCASSQGLAGKGNEQFFGPGTRLTVL.

The chain joins TRBV5-8 to TRBJ2-1; D is unclear. Trimming shortened V by 3 bases and J by 11 bases, and 3 bases separated the two germline ends. Per the germline V gene, CDR1 is SGHTS and CDR2 is YDEGEE. This CDR3 is built from 9 residues. The CDR3: CASSSKQFF. The CDR3 DNA sequence: TGTGCCAGCAGCTCAAAGCAGTTCTTC.

CDR3: CASSQVPISSYNEQFF. CDR3 DNA: TGTGCCAGCAGCCAAGTCCCCATCAGCTCCTACAATGAGCAGTTCTTC. The chain joins TRBV14 to TRBJ2-1, with no clear D. Germline loops: CDR1 SGHDN, CDR2 FVKESK. V was cut by 1 base and J by 0 bases, with 10 bases left in between. This CDR3 has 16 amino acids.

The CDR3: CASSHQVGAHYGYTF. CDR3 in DNA: TGTGCCAGCAGCCACCAGGTGGGAGCTCACTATGGCTACACCTTC. This chain joins TRBV7-9 and TRBJ1-2; D is undetermined. CDR3 length equals 15 residues. The germline CDR1 and CDR2 sequences are SEHNR and FQNEAQ (reference sequence). With 5 bases removed from V and 3 bases from J, the gap between germline ends came to 16 bases.

This sequence joins TRBV7-2 and TRBJ1-3; 8 bases map to TRBD1. V lost 5 bases, J lost 2 bases, and 8 bases stayed unmatched. The CDR3 totals 16 residues. Germline CDR1 reads SGHTA; CDR2 reads FQGNSA. The CDR3 loop is CASSPDRGRTGNTIYF. DNA of the CDR3: TGTGCCAGCAGCCCCGACAGGGGCCGAACTGGAAACACCATATATTTT.

This chain uses TRBV14 with TRBJ1-1; TRBD1 agrees at 8 bases. J gave up 1 base and V 4 bases, and 8 bases lay outside the gene matches. This CDR3 region has 16 residues. CDR1 and CDR2 from the germline V gene are SGHDN and FVKESK. The CDR3 protein is CASSRSPGQANTEAFF. DNA for the CDR3: TGTGCCAGCAGCCGATCCCCGGGACAGGCGAACACTGAAGCTTTCTTT.

The chain couples TRBV19 to TRBJ1-1; D not resolved. V was shortened by 8 bases and J by 5 bases, with 18 bases between the two germline ends. Germline CDR1 is LNHDA and CDR2 is SQIVND (reference sequence). The CDR3 length is 14 residues. CDR3 sequence: CASATTREITEAFF. The CDR3 DNA is TGTGCCAGTGCTACGACCCGCGAGATTACTGAAGCTTTCTTT.

This chain's CDR3 is CASSLSGDNYGYTF. DNA for the CDR3: TGTGCCAGCAGCTTATCGGGGGATAACTATGGCTACACCTTC. The chain has TRBV7-9 and TRBJ1-2; tentative D call: TRBD1 (5 bases). The ends were cut back, 2 bases at V and 1 base at J, with 8 bases in the middle. This CDR3 comprises 14 residues. CDR1 SEHNR and CDR2 FQNEAQ come from the germline V gene (reference sequence).

The chain employs TRBV25-1 and TRBJ1-2, with TRBD1 as a possible D gene (5 bases). The CDR3 is made up of 15 amino acids. V was pared by 2 bases and J by 4 bases, with 14 bases between. Germline V gene lookup returns CDR1 MGHDK and CDR2 SYGVNS. CDR3 loop: CASSEAGLGSYGYTF. The CDR3 bases are TGTGCCAGCAGTGAAGCAGGGCTGGGCAGCTATGGCTACACCTTC.

The chain has TRBV19 and TRBJ1-4, with no clear D. Germline CDR1 is LNHDA and CDR2 is SQIVND (reference sequence). This CDR3 comprises 16 residues. Trimming stripped 2 bases from V and 8 bases from J, with 18 bases between. The CDR3 DNA sequence: TGTGCCAGTAGTATATCAGGAACACGGAGCGGGGAAAAACTGTTTTTT. This gives the protein CASSISGTRSGEKLFF.

The genes are TRBV9 and TRBJ1-1; TRBD1 matches at 9 bases. Looked up from germline, CDR1 is SGDLS and CDR2 is YYNGEE. V gave up 3 bases and J gave up 5 bases; unmatched junction bases: 11. CDR3 length: 16 amino acids. The CDR3 sequence is CASSGEMGQGETEAFF. The CDR3 DNA reads as TGTGCCAGCAGCGGGGAGATGGGACAGGGAGAAACTGAAGCTTTCTTT.

The V call is TRBV7-6, the J call TRBJ1-4, with 9 bases aligning to TRBD1. Trimming cost V 5 bases and J 8 bases; bases outside gene matches: 6. The CDR3 extends over 14 amino acids. CDR1 and CDR2 (germline): SGHVS, FNYEAQ. Here the CDR3 reads CASSKDRGGEKLFF. Written as DNA, the CDR3 is TGTGCCAGCAGCAAGGACAGGGGAGGGGAAAAACTGTTTTTT.

The rearrangement links TRBV29-1 to TRBJ1-2; D possibly corresponds to TRBD1 (6 bases). The CDR3 has 12 amino acids. Looked up from germline, CDR1 is SQVTM and CDR2 is ANQGSEA. V was cut by 6 bases and J by 6 bases, with 14 bases left in between. The chain's CDR3 is CSVPGQGHGYTF. CDR3 DNA sequence: TGCAGCGTCCCCGGCCAGGGGCATGGCTACACCTTC.

The genes are TRBV9 and TRBJ2-7, with a possible D match to TRBD2 (6 bases). Trimming shortened V by 0 bases and J by 3 bases, and 10 bases separated the two germline ends. Germline-derived CDR1 and CDR2 are SGDLS and YYNGEE. The CDR3 has 14 residues. In nucleotides, the CDR3 is TGTGCCAGCAGCGTAGACCCTAGCGACTACGAGCAGTACTTC. Translated: CASSVDPSDYEQYF.

This chain links TRBV12-5 with TRBJ2-1; perhaps TRBD2 as D (6 bases). The V gene lost 4 bases and the J gene lost 0 bases, with 7 bases spanning the gap. The CDR3 loop spans 14 amino acids. The germline V gene encodes CDR1 LGHNT and CDR2 FRNRAP. CDR3 protein: CASGWGVSYNEQFF. As DNA, the CDR3 is TGTGCTAGTGGTTGGGGGGTCTCCTACAATGAGCAGTTCTTC.

Only one count was recorded for this clone. The chain recombines TRBV11-2 with TRBJ2-7; D might be TRBD2 (6 bases). The germline CDR1 and CDR2 sequences are SGHAT and FQNNGV. V lost 5 bases and J lost 4, with 18 bases in between. The length of the CDR3 is 15 residues. CDR3 DNA sequence: TGTGCCAGCAGCCTAGGCGGGACCGTGTTTTACGAGCAGTACTTC. Translating gives CASSLGGTVFYEQYF.

The rearrangement links TRBV27 to TRBJ1-5, with D unresolved. In germline, CDR1 is MNHEY, CDR2 SMNVEV (reference sequence). V lost 2 bases and J 4 bases, leaving 9 bases between the germline ends. The CDR3 sequence is 14 residues long. CDR3 in DNA: TGTGCCAGCAGTTTAAGGGCAGCGAATCAGCCCCAGCATTTT. It codes for CASSLRAANQPQHF.

The chain links TRBV28 to TRBJ2-3, with 8 bases identical to TRBD1. The CDR3 runs 14 residues. CDR1 and CDR2 (germline): MDHEN, SYDVKM. Losses at the gene ends were 6 bases for V and 1 base for J; bases not matched to a gene: 3. The CDR3 here is CASRIQGGTDTQYF. The CDR3 nucleotides read TGTGCCAGCAGAATACAGGGGGGCACAGATACGCAGTATTTT.

The chain recombines TRBV19 with TRBJ2-2; D possibly matches TRBD1 or TRBD2 (6 bases each). Germline lookup yields CDR1 LNHDA and CDR2 SQIVND (reference sequence). This CDR3 has 15 residues. The germline V and J ends were trimmed by 7 bases and 3 bases, with 15 bases remaining between them. CDR3 bases: TGTGCCAGTACCCAAGGGGGGTGGGACACCGGGGAGCTGTTTTTT. Protein sequence: CASTQGGWDTGELFF.